These 26 T cell receptor beta chains came from one sample sequenced in a study of blood T cell repertoires in COVID-19. Profiled with immunoSEQ multiplex PCR; TCRdb holds only in-frame clones, not every one. Of about 430,000 clones listed, around nine tenths are singletons. Input material: PBMCs or T cells enriched from blood (not recorded which). All receptors derive from a woman between 18 and 29 years old who had been exposed to COVID-19.

This rearrangement joins TRBV10-3 to TRBJ1-2; 7 bases are shared with TRBD1. The trim removed 1 base at V and 0 bases at J, leaving 8 bases unmatched. CDR1 and CDR2 (germline): ENHRY, SYGVKD. This CDR3 comprises 17 residues. The CDR3 coding sequence is TGTGCCATCAGTGAGTTAGGCCGGGGACAGACTAACTATGGCTACACCTTC. Protein sequence: CAISELGRGQTNYGYTF.

The J gene is TRBJ1-3, the V gene TRBV28; the match to TRBD1 covers 11 bases. Germline V gene data show CDR1 as MDHEN and CDR2 as SYDVKM. V trimming: 4 bases; J trimming: 4 bases; junction bases outside the gene matches: 12. CDR3 size: 18 residues. The CDR3 is CASSWTRTGGAEGNTIYF. CDR3 nucleotides: TGTGCCAGCAGTTGGACGAGGACAGGGGGCGCGGAGGGAAACACCATATATTTT.

A word on this clone: Within the sample, other DNA sequences also encode this same CDR3. V gene TRBV4-3 combines with J gene TRBJ1-2, with D perhaps TRBD1 (5 bases). The CDR3 covers 13 residues. V was trimmed by 2 bases and J by 5 bases, leaving 9 bases between them. Looked up from germline, CDR1 is LGHNA and CDR2 is YSLEER. CDR3 residues: CASSQQGGYGYTF. Here the CDR3 DNA reads TGCGCCAGCAGCCAACAGGGAGGGTATGGCTACACCTTC.

This chain uses TRBV3-1 (or the pseudogene TRBV3-2) with TRBJ2-5; a weak D match, TRBD2 (5 bases). CDR1 LGHDT and CDR2 YNNKEL come from the germline V gene (reference sequence). V shed 3 bases and J shed 5 bases, with 16 bases lying between them. CDR3 length: 15 amino acids. CDR3: CASSHVGSLRETQYF. The CDR3 DNA sequence: TGTGCCAGCAGCCACGTAGGGAGCCTCCGTGAGACCCAGTACTTC.

This clone was detected once. This chain connects TRBV27 to TRBJ2-7; 8 positions agree with TRBD2. The CDR3 consists of 14 residues. Germline lookup yields CDR1 MNHEY and CDR2 SMNVEV (reference sequence). V dropped 5 bases and J dropped 6; count of bases not matched to a gene: 9. The CDR3 nucleotides read TGTGCCAGCAGTCGGACTAGCAGCCGGGGCGAGCAGTACTTC. Encoded protein: CASSRTSSRGEQYF.

The V gene is TRBV7-2, the J gene TRBJ1-1; the D is unclear. The CDR3 contains 14 residues. The germline V and J ends were trimmed by 1 base and 12 bases, with 18 bases remaining between them. Per the germline V gene, CDR1 is SGHTA and CDR2 is FQGNSA. CDR3 nucleotide sequence: TGTGCCAGCAGCTTAGGGGGTTCGGGGAGGATGACTTTCTTT. Translation gives CASSLGGSGRMTFF.

This clone showed up just a few times. The CDR3, as DNA: TGTGCCAGCAGTTCGGCGGGGGATTTTACAGATACGCAGTATTTT. Encoded protein: CASSSAGDFTDTQYF. The chain couples TRBV6-2 or TRBV6-3 to TRBJ2-3; 7 nucleotides line up with TRBD2. Germline V gives CDR1 MNHEY, CDR2 SVGEGT. The CDR3 is 15 amino acids. Trimming at V came to 4 bases and at J to 3 bases, leaving 7 bases not matched to a gene.

The chain combines TRBV14 with TRBJ2-7; D unclear. The CDR3 is 12 residues long. Germline CDR1 is SGHDN and CDR2 is FVKESK. Trimming stripped 5 bases from V and 1 base from J, with 6 bases between. The DNA of the CDR3 is TGTGCCAGCAGCAAACGGTCCTACGAGCAGTACTTC. Encoded protein: CASSKRSYEQYF.

This clone has more than one count but fewer than ten. The J gene is TRBJ1-6, the V gene TRBV7-2; 9 positions match TRBD1. This CDR3 contains 15 residues. CDR1 is SGHTA and CDR2 is FQGNSA in the germline V gene. V lost 1 base to trimming and J lost 11 bases; unmatched junction nucleotides: 6. CDR3 sequence: CASSLVGTGPAPLHF. CDR3 in DNA: TGTGCCAGCAGCTTAGTGGGGACAGGGCCCGCACCCCTCCACTTT.

CDR3 sequence reads: CSVEDMEGPTDTQYF. DNA for the CDR3: TGCAGCGTTGAGGATATGGAGGGGCCGACAGATACGCAGTATTTT. This chain connects TRBV29-1 to TRBJ2-3, with a tentative D call TRBD2 (6 bases). The CDR3 runs 15 residues. Trimming removed 3 bases at V and 3 bases at J, with 16 bases between. Germline V gene sequence: CDR1 SQVTM, CDR2 ANQGSEA.

This chain connects TRBV3-1 (or the pseudogene TRBV3-2) to TRBJ1-1, with D tentatively TRBD1 (5 bases). Germline CDR1 is LGHDT and CDR2 is YNNKEL (reference sequence). The CDR3 runs 15 residues. Trimming removed 5 bases at V and 0 bases at J, with 13 bases between. CDR3 residues: CASSGTRGVNTEAFF. CDR3 DNA: TGTGCCAGCAGCGGTACGCGGGGGGTGAACACTGAAGCTTTCTTT.

This clone appeared a single time. The J gene is TRBJ2-1, the V gene TRBV15; 9 bases match TRBD2. V was pared by 0 bases and J by 7 bases, with 4 bases of the junction left unmatched. Germline values: CDR1 LNHNV, CDR2 YYDKDF (reference sequence). The CDR3 totals 15 residues. DNA for the CDR3: TGTGCCACCAGCAGAGATCTGGGACTAGCAAATGAGCAGTTCTTC. Encoded protein: CATSRDLGLANEQFF.

This clone was counted a single time. This chain connects TRBV24-1 to TRBJ2-3; D possibly corresponds to TRBD1 (5 bases). This CDR3 is 15 amino acids long. Germline assignment: CDR1 KGHDR and CDR2 SFDVKD. The ends were cut back, 4 bases at V and 4 bases at J, with 14 bases in the middle. The chain's CDR3 is CATSDLRAWSDTQYF. The CDR3 DNA is TGTGCCACCAGTGACCTCAGGGCATGGTCAGATACGCAGTATTTT.

The chain is built from TRBV9 and TRBJ2-3; D gene unclear. The V end lost 0 bases, the J end lost 1 base, and 6 bases lay between the germline ends. Germline V CDR1 and CDR2: SGDLS, YYNGEE. The CDR3 loop spans 14 amino acids. Here the CDR3 DNA reads TGTGCCAGCAGCGTAGTCCCCGGCACAGATACGCAGTATTTT. Translated: CASSVVPGTDTQYF.

This chain uses TRBV7-9 with TRBJ1-6, with 7 bases matching TRBD1. V shed 5 bases and J 10 bases; nucleotides not matched to a gene: 11. This CDR3 contains 15 residues. Germline CDR1 SEHNR, CDR2 FQNEAQ (reference sequence). In DNA form, the CDR3 reads TGTGCCAGCAGCCCTGGACAGGTTGCGGAGTCACCCCTCCACTTT. Translated: CASSPGQVAESPLHF.

The gene calls are TRBV2 and TRBJ2-3, with 11 bases that match TRBD2. Germline V gene sequence: CDR1 SNHLY, CDR2 FYNNEI. The CDR3 loop spans 17 amino acids. V shed 6 bases, J shed 1 base, and the junction held 9 bases outside the gene matches. CDR3 sequence: CASRNFTLAGGTDTQYF. The DNA for the CDR3 is TGTGCCAGCAGAAACTTCACACTAGCGGGAGGCACAGATACGCAGTATTTT.

The rearrangement links TRBV7-9 to TRBJ2-3; a possible D gene is TRBD2 (6 bases). This CDR3 contains 14 residues. Germline assignment: CDR1 SEHNR and CDR2 FQNEAQ (reference sequence). Trimming left V 1 base short and J 5 bases short, with 10 bases between. The CDR3 DNA reads as TGTGCCAGCAGCTTAGTCTTCGGGAGAGATACGCAGTATTTT. Residues: CASSLVFGRDTQYF.

The chain combines TRBV7-9 with TRBJ1-3; tentatively, D is TRBD1 (6 bases). This CDR3 contains 16 residues. CDR1 and CDR2 (germline): SEHNR, FQNEAQ (reference sequence). Trimming cost V 0 bases and J 0 bases, with 9 bases left between them. CDR3 coding DNA: TGTGCCAGCAGCTTAGCGGGCAGGGGCTCTGGAAACACCATATATTTT. Residues: CASSLAGRGSGNTIYF.

CDR3 nucleotides: TGTGCCAGCCGGGTCGGGATCGCCTACAATGAGCAGTTCTTC. The encoded protein is CASRVGIAYNEQFF. The J gene is TRBJ2-1, the V gene TRBV28; TRBD2 is a possible D gene (5 bases). Deletions cut 8 bases from V and 2 bases from J, with 13 bases between. Germline-derived CDR1 and CDR2 are MDHEN and SYDVKM. The length of the CDR3 is 14 residues.

V gene TRBV27 combines with J gene TRBJ2-7, with a weak D call TRBD2 (5 bases). V lost 6 bases and J lost 1, with 13 bases in between. The CDR3 is 14 residues long. Germline values: CDR1 MNHEY, CDR2 SMNVEV (reference sequence). CDR3 amino acids: CASRSAGESYEQYF. CDR3 coding DNA: TGTGCCAGCAGATCGGCGGGCGAATCCTACGAGCAGTACTTC.

The chain links TRBV20-1 to TRBJ2-7; D is possibly TRBD2 (5 bases). V lost 3 bases and J 3 bases, leaving 9 bases between the germline ends. The CDR3 contains 12 residues. Germline V CDR1 and CDR2: DFQATT, SNEGSKA (reference sequence). CDR3 sequence: CSASEGLYEQYF. CDR3 DNA: TGCAGTGCTAGTGAGGGCCTCTACGAGCAGTACTTC.

This chain uses TRBV24-1 with TRBJ2-7; the match to TRBD2 covers 8 bases. V lost 1 base and J lost 8; bases outside the gene matches: 12. Germline CDR1 reads KGHDR; CDR2 reads SFDVKD. This CDR3 is built from 16 residues. The CDR3, as DNA: TGTGCCACCAGTGATTTCGCCAGCGGGAGCTCTACGAAGCAGTACTTC. The encoded protein is CATSDFASGSSTKQYF.

The chain couples TRBV29-1 to TRBJ2-2, with 8 bases fitting TRBD1. The CDR3 has 16 amino acids. The J segment lost 4 bases and the V segment lost 0 bases, leaving 7 bases of the junction unmatched. Germline V gives CDR1 SQVTM, CDR2 ANQGSEA. The CDR3 loop is CSVEDQGASGTGELFF. The CDR3 bases are TGCAGCGTTGAAGATCAGGGGGCGTCCGGCACCGGGGAGCTGTTTTTT.

This clone came up a few times. The chain links TRBV6-6 to TRBJ2-2, with 8 bases that match TRBD2. Germline CDR1 and CDR2: MNHNY and SVGAGI (reference sequence). J gave up 2 bases and V 5 bases, and 16 bases lay outside the gene matches. CDR3 size: 19 residues. The CDR3 loop reads CASSRYKRGQDINTGELFF. In DNA, the CDR3 is TGTGCCAGCAGTAGATACAAGCGGGGGCAAGATATCAACACCGGGGAGCTGTTTTTT.

This sequence joins TRBV6-6 and TRBJ2-3, with 8 bases aligning to TRBD1. The germline gives CDR1 MNHNY, CDR2 SVGAGI (reference sequence). The CDR3 length is 15 residues. V dropped 6 bases and J dropped 2; count of bases not matched to a gene: 7. CDR3 loop: CASRDTGGPTDTQYF. CDR3 bases: TGTGCCAGCAGGGACACAGGGGGTCCCACAGATACGCAGTATTTT.

This rearrangement joins TRBV5-4 to TRBJ2-1; 13 nucleotides align to TRBD2. Germline CDR1 SGHNT, CDR2 YYREEE (reference sequence). This CDR3 is 17 amino acids long. V was clipped by 4 bases and J by 4 bases; unmatched bases: 8. In DNA form, the CDR3 reads TGTGCCAGCAGCCCGGGGCCGGGACTAGCGGGGTACAATGAGCAGTTCTTC. Protein sequence: CASSPGPGLAGYNEQFF. The entire variable domain, with the rest obtained from reference TRBV5-4 and TRBJ2-1, is as follows: ETGVTQSPTHLIKTRGQQVTLRCSSQSGHNTVSWYQQALGQGPQFIFQYYREEENGRGNFPPRFSGLQFPNYSSELNVNALELDDSALYLCASSPGPGLAGYNEQFFGPGTRLTVL.